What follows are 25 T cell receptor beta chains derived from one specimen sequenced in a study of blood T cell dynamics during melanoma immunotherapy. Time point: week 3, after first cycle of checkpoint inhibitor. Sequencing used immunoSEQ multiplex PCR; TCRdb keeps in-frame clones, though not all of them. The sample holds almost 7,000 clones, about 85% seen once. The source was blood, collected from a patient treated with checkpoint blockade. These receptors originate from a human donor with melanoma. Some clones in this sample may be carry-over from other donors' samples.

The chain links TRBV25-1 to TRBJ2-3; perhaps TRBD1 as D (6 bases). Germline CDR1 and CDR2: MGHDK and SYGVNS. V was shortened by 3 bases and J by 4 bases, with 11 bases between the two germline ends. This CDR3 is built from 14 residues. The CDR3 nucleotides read TGTGCCAGCAGTGACATGCAGGGGCCAGATACGCAGTATTTT. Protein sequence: CASSDMQGPDTQYF.

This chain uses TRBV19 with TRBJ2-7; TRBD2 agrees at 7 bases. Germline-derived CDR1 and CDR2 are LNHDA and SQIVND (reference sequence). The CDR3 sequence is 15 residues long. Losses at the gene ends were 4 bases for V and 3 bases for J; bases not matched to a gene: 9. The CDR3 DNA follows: TGTGCCAGTAGTACACGGACTAGATCTAACTACGAGCAGTACTTC. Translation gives CASSTRTRSNYEQYF.

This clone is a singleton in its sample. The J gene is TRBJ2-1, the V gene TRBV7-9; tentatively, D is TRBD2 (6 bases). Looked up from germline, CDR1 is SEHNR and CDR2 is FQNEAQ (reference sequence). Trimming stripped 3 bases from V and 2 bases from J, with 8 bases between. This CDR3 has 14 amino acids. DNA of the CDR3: TGTGCCAGCAGCTTTAGCGGAACCTACAATGAGCAGTTCTTC. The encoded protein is CASSFSGTYNEQFF.

The CDR3 sequence is CASSLRNTGELFF. The DNA of the CDR3 is TGTGCCAGCAGCTTGAGAAACACCGGGGAGCTGTTTTTT. The chain is built from TRBV11-3 and TRBJ2-2; unclear D gene. Germline CDR1 SGHNT, CDR2 YENEEA. V gave up 3 bases and J gave up 2 bases, with 4 bases separating them. This CDR3 is built from 13 residues. The variable domain in full, completed from reference TRBV11-3 and TRBJ2-2, reads EAGVVQSPRYKIIEKKQPVAFWCNPISGHNTLYWYLQNLGQGPELLIRYENEEAVDDSQLPKDRFSAERLKGVDSTLKIQPAELGDSAVYLCASSLRNTGELFFGEGSRLTVL.

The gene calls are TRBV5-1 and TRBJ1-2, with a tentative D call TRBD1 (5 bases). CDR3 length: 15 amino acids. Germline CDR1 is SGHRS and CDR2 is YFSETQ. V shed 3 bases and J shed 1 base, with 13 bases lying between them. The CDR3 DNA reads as TGCGCCAGCAGCTCCGGGACGGTTAATAACTATGGCTACACCTTC. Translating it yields CASSSGTVNNYGYTF.

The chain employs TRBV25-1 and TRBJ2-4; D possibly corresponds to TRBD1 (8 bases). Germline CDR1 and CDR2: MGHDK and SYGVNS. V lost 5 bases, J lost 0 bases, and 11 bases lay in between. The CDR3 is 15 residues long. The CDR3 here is CASSHRGGAKNIQYF. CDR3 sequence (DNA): TGTGCCAGCAGTCACAGGGGGGGAGCCAAAAACATTCAGTACTTC. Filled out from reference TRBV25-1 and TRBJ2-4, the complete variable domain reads EADIYQTPRYLVIGTGKKITLECSQTMGHDKMYWYQQDPGMELHLIHYSYGVNSTEKGDLSSESTVSRIRTEHFPLTLESARPSHTSQYLCASSHRGGAKNIQYFGAGTRLSVL.

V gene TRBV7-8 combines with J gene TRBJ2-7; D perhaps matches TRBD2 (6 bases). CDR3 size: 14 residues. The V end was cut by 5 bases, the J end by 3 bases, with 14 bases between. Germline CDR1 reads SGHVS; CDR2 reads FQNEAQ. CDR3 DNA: TGTGCCAGCAGCAACCGGGACTCGATCTACGAGCAGTACTTC. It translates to CASSNRDSIYEQYF.

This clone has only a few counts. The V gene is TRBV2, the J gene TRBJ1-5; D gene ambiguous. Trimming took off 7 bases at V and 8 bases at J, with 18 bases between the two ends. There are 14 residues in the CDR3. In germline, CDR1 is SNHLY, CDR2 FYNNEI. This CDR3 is CASNAGLGREPQHF. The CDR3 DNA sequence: TGTGCCAGCAATGCGGGCCTCGGAAGAGAGCCCCAGCATTTT.

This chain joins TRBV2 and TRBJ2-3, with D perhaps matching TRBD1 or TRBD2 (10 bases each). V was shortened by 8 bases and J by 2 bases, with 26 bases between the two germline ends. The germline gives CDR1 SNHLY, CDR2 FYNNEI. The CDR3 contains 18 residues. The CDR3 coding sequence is TGTGCCAGCCGACAGGGGGCAGTTGGGACTAGCGACACAGATACGCAGTATTTT. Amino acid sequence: CASRQGAVGTSDTDTQYF.

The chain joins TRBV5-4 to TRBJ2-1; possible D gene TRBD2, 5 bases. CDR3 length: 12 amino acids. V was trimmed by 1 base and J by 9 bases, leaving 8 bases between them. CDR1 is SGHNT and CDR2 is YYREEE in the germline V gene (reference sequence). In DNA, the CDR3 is TGTGCCAGCAGCTTGAGAGCGGTTGAGCAGTTCTTC. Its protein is CASSLRAVEQFF.

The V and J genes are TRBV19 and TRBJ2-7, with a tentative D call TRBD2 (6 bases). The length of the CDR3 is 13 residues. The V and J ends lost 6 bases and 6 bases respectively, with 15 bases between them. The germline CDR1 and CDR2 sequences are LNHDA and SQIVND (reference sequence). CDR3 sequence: CASSLRLDFEQYF. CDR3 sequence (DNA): TGTGCCAGTAGCCTACGACTAGATTTCGAGCAGTACTTC.

The CDR3 reads CASIMTRTGGGGGTEAFF. The CDR3 region has the DNA TGTGCCAGCATCATGACCCGGACAGGGGGAGGTGGTGGCACTGAAGCTTTCTTT. The chain recombines TRBV2 with TRBJ1-1; 10 nucleotides line up with TRBD1. With V trimmed by 7 bases and J by 4 bases, 18 bases remained unmatched. The CDR3 length is 18 residues. Germline V gene lookup returns CDR1 SNHLY and CDR2 FYNNEI.

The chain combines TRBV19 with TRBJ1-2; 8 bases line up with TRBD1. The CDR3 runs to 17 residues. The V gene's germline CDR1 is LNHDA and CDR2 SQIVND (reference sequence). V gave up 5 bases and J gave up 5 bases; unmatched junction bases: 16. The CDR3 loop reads CASSHRGRGPLWYGYTF. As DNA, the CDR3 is TGTGCCAGTAGTCACCGGGGCAGGGGGCCGCTCTGGTATGGCTACACCTTC.

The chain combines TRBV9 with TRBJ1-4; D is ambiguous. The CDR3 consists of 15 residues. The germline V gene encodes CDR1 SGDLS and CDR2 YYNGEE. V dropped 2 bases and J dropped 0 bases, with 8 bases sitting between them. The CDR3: CASSVGDSTNEKLFF. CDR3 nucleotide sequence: TGTGCCAGCAGCGTCGGAGACTCAACTAATGAAAAACTGTTTTTT.

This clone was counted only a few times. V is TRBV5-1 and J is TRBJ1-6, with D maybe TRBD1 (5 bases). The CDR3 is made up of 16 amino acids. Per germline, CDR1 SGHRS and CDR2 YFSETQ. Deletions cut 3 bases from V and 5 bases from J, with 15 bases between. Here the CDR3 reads CASSSEAGFDNSPLHF. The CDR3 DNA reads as TGCGCCAGCAGCTCGGAGGCAGGGTTCGATAATTCACCCCTCCACTTT.

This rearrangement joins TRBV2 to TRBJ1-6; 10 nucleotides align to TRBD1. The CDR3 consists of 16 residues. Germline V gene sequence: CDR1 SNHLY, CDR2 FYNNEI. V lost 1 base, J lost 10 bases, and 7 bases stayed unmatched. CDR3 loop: CASSEGVGQGISPLHF. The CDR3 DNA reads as TGTGCCAGCAGTGAAGGGGTGGGACAGGGGATATCACCCCTCCACTTT.

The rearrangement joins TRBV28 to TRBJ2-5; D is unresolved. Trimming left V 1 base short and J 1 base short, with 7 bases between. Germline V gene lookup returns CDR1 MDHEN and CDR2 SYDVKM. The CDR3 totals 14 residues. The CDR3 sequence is CASSLFSSQETQYF. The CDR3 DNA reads TGTGCCAGCAGTTTATTCAGCAGCCAAGAGACCCAGTACTTC.

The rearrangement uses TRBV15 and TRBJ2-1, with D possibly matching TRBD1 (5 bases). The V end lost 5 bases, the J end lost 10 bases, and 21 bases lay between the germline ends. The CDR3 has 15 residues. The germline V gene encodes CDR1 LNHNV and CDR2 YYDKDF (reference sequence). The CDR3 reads CATSGATFTGGEQFF. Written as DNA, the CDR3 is TGTGCCACCAGCGGCGCTACCTTCACAGGTGGAGAGCAGTTCTTC.

The CDR3 sequence is CACFEPTRPSTDTQYF. CDR3 coding DNA: TGTGCCTGTTTCGAACCTACTCGCCCTAGCACAGATACGCAGTATTTT. The gene calls are TRBV6-6 and TRBJ2-3; D ambiguous. Trimming left V 11 bases short and J 0 bases short, with 21 bases between. The V gene's germline CDR1 is MNHNY and CDR2 SVGAGI (reference sequence). CDR3 length: 16 amino acids.

CDR3 DNA: TGTGCCAGCAGCCCTATAAGCTCCTATAATTCACCCCTCCACTTT. This codes for CASSPISSYNSPLHF. This rearrangement joins TRBV11-2 to TRBJ1-6; D gene ambiguous. Trimming took 5 bases from V and 0 from J, leaving 8 bases between them. CDR3 length equals 15 residues. Germline V gene lookup returns CDR1 SGHAT and CDR2 FQNNGV.

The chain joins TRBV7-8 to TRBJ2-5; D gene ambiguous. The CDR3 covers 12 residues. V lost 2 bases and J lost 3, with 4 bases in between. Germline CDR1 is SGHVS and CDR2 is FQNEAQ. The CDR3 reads CASSLSEETQYF. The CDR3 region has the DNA TGTGCCAGCAGCTTATCAGAAGAGACCCAGTACTTC.

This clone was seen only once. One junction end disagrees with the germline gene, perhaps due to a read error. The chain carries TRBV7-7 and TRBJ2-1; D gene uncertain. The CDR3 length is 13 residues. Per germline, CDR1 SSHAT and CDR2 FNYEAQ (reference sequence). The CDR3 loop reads CASSPPSELEQFF. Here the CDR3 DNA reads TGTGCTAGCAGCCCCCCCTCAGAACTTGAGCAGTTCTTC.

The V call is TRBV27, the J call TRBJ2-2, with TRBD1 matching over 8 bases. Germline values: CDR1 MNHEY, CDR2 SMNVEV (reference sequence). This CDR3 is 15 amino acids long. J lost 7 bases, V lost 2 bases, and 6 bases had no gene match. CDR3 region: CASSLRDRSNGELFF. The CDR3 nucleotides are TGTGCCAGCAGTTTACGGGACAGGTCTAACGGGGAGCTGTTTTTT.

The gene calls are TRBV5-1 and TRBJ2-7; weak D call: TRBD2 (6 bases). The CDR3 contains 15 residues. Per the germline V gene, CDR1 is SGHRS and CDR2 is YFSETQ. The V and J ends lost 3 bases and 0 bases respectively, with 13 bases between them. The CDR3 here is CASSSSSGNSYEQYF. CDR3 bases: TGCGCCAGCAGCTCCAGTAGCGGTAACTCCTACGAGCAGTACTTC.

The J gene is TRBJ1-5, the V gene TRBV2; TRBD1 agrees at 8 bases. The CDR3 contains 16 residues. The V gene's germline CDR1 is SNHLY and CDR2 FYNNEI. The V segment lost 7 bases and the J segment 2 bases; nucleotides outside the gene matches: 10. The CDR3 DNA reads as TGTGCCAGCATGCCCCCGACAGGGGAGGGCAATCAGCCCCAGCATTTT. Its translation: CASMPPTGEGNQPQHF.